These T cell receptor beta chains were read from a single sample in a study of shared clonotypes between healthy human individuals. Repertoires were generated with immunoSEQ multiplex PCR, while TCRdb's copy carries only in-frame clones and drops some. The table includes more than 2 million clones, 85% to 95% detected once. Sequenced material: naive CD4+ T cells sorted from blood. These receptors came from a man aged 18 to 35 in good health. The CDR3 runs from the conserved cysteine through the conserved F or W. The order of the fields is clone size, J gene, V gene, D gene, CDR3 DNA, CDR3 protein. A D gene is named only where the DNA matches it firmly. Clone size, where shown, is once, few, many, or a class for clones that have expanded.

clone size: -
J gene: TRBJ2-7
V gene: TRBV28
D gene: TRBD1
CDR3 DNA: TGTGCCGGCCAGGGGACAGGGGAATACGAGCAGTACTTC
CDR3 protein: CAGQGTGEYEQYF

clone size: -
J gene: TRBJ2-3
V gene: TRBV30
D gene: -
CDR3 DNA: TGTGCCTGGAGTGCCACAGATACGCAGTATTTT
CDR3 protein: CAWSATDTQYF

clone size: -
J gene: TRBJ2-7
V gene: TRBV27
D gene: TRBD1
CDR3 DNA: TGTGCCAGCGCCCGGACAGGTCTCTCCTACGAGCAGTACTTC
CDR3 protein: CASARTGLSYEQYF

clone size: -
J gene: TRBJ2-1
V gene: TRBV6-5
D gene: TRBD1
CDR3 DNA: TGTGCCAGCAAACCTGGGACAGGGACTTTCAATGAGCAGTTCTTC
CDR3 protein: CASKPGTGTFNEQFF

clone size: -
J gene: TRBJ1-3
V gene: TRBV10-1
D gene: -
CDR3 DNA: TGCGCCAGCAGTGGGGACGGGGGGCTCGGAAACACCATATATTTT
CDR3 protein: CASSGDGGLGNTIYF

clone size: -
J gene: TRBJ2-5
V gene: TRBV2
D gene: -
CDR3 DNA: TGTGCCAGCAGTGAATTTAGGGGCCAAGAGACCCAGTACTTC
CDR3 protein: CASSEFRGQETQYF

clone size: -
J gene: TRBJ2-1
V gene: TRBV5-1
D gene: -
CDR3 DNA: TGCGCCAGCAGCTTGGCGGGGGACAGTGCTAACAATGAGCAGTTCTTC
CDR3 protein: CASSLAGDSANNEQFF

clone size: -
J gene: TRBJ1-5
V gene: TRBV10-3
D gene: -
CDR3 DNA: TGTGCCATCAGTGAAGGGGAGGTCCAGCCCCAGCATTTT
CDR3 protein: CAISEGEVQPQHF

clone size: -
J gene: TRBJ1-1
V gene: TRBV19
D gene: -
CDR3 DNA: TGTGCCACCCTCAACAGGGCTACTGAAGCTTTCTTT
CDR3 protein: CATLNRATEAFF

clone size: -
J gene: TRBJ1-1
V gene: TRBV30
D gene: TRBD1
CDR3 DNA: TGTGCCTGGAGGGGACAGGGGTACACTGAAGCTTTCTTT
CDR3 protein: CAWRGQGYTEAFF

clone size: few
J gene: TRBJ2-3
V gene: TRBV14
D gene: -
CDR3 DNA: TGTGCCAGCAGCCAAGATCTTCTCATCACAGATACGCAGTATTTT
CDR3 protein: CASSQDLLITDTQYF

clone size: -
J gene: TRBJ1-2
V gene: TRBV5-1
D gene: -
CDR3 DNA: TGCGCCAGCAGCATTGGTGATACAGGGAGTGGCTACACCTTC
CDR3 protein: CASSIGDTGSGYTF

clone size: -
J gene: TRBJ2-7
V gene: TRBV5-4
D gene: TRBD1
CDR3 DNA: TGTGCCAGCCAAAGGGGACAGGCTGGCGAGCAGTACTTC
CDR3 protein: CASQRGQAGEQYF

clone size: -
J gene: TRBJ2-1
V gene: TRBV7-2
D gene: TRBD2
CDR3 DNA: TGTGCCAGCAGCCCAGAACTAGCGGGAGTGGGTAATGAGCAGTTCTTC
CDR3 protein: CASSPELAGVGNEQFF

clone size: -
J gene: TRBJ2-3
V gene: TRBV4-3
D gene: -
CDR3 DNA: TGCGCCAGCAGCCTGACCACGACGGGCACAGATACGCAGTATTTT
CDR3 protein: CASSLTTTGTDTQYF

clone size: once
J gene: TRBJ2-7
V gene: TRBV7-8
D gene: TRBD1
CDR3 DNA: TGTGCCAGCAGCCCTCGGACAGGGGGCGACGAGCAGTACTTC
CDR3 protein: CASSPRTGGDEQYF

clone size: -
J gene: TRBJ2-5
V gene: TRBV6-5
D gene: -
CDR3 DNA: TGTGCCAGCAGTTACGGGACACCAAAAAATAGACAGTACTTC
CDR3 protein: CASSYGTPKNRQYF

clone size: -
J gene: TRBJ1-2
V gene: TRBV19
D gene: -
CDR3 DNA: TGTGCCAGTAGTACGTCTGAGGTCAGCTATGGCTACACCTTC
CDR3 protein: CASSTSEVSYGYTF

clone size: -
J gene: TRBJ2-7
V gene: TRBV4-3
D gene: -
CDR3 DNA: TGCGCCAGCAGCCAAGATAGACAGGACCACGAGCAGTACTTC
CDR3 protein: CASSQDRQDHEQYF

clone size: -
J gene: TRBJ1-5
V gene: TRBV2
D gene: TRBD1
CDR3 DNA: TGTGCCAGCAGTGGACAGGGATGGAATCAGCCCCAGCATTTT
CDR3 protein: CASSGQGWNQPQHF

clone size: once
J gene: TRBJ1-6
V gene: TRBV28
D gene: -
CDR3 DNA: TGTGCCAGCAGTGGTTCGCAGGGGCTGCCCTCACCCCTCCACTTT
CDR3 protein: CASSGSQGLPSPLHF

clone size: -
J gene: TRBJ1-1
V gene: TRBV5-5
D gene: -
CDR3 DNA: TGTGCCAGCATCCAGGGCCGGGGGAACACTGAAGCTTTCTTT
CDR3 protein: CASIQGRGNTEAFF

clone size: -
J gene: TRBJ2-1
V gene: TRBV5-6
D gene: TRBD2
CDR3 DNA: TGTGCCAGCAGCTTCCCTTTGCATAGCGGGAAGTACAATGAGCAGTTCTTC
CDR3 protein: CASSFPLHSGKYNEQFF

clone size: -
J gene: TRBJ1-4
V gene: TRBV2
D gene: -
CDR3 DNA: TGTGCCAGCAGTGGGTACGGATCGTATAATGAAAAACTGTTTTTT
CDR3 protein: CASSGYGSYNEKLFF

clone size: -
J gene: TRBJ2-7
V gene: TRBV6-6
D gene: TRBD1
CDR3 DNA: TGTGCCAGCAGGCTAGGGACAGTTTCCTACGAGCAGTACTTC
CDR3 protein: CASRLGTVSYEQYF

clone size: -
J gene: TRBJ2-6
V gene: TRBV10-3
D gene: -
CDR3 DNA: TGTGCCTTCAGGACTTACCACTCTGGGGCCAACGTCCTGACTTTC
CDR3 protein: CAFRTYHSGANVLTF

clone size: -
J gene: TRBJ2-1
V gene: TRBV19
D gene: -
CDR3 DNA: TGTGCCAGTAGTCCACAGGGATACAATGAGCAGTTCTTC
CDR3 protein: CASSPQGYNEQFF

clone size: -
J gene: TRBJ1-5
V gene: TRBV7-9
D gene: TRBD1
CDR3 DNA: TGTGCCAGCAGCCCGCAGGGGGACCATCAGCCCCAGCATTTT
CDR3 protein: CASSPQGDHQPQHF

clone size: -
J gene: TRBJ1-2
V gene: TRBV30
D gene: TRBD1
CDR3 DNA: TGTGCCTCCCTGGACAGGGGGCCTGTCTATGGCTACACCTTC
CDR3 protein: CASLDRGPVYGYTF

clone size: -
J gene: TRBJ2-2
V gene: TRBV6-1
D gene: -
CDR3 DNA: TGTGCCAGCAGTGAATTCCTTATCAAATCCGGGGAGCTGTTTTTT
CDR3 protein: CASSEFLIKSGELFF

clone size: -
J gene: TRBJ2-3
V gene: TRBV4-3
D gene: TRBD2
CDR3 DNA: TGCGCCAGCAGCCAAAGGACTAGCGGGAGCTCAGATACGCAGTATTTT
CDR3 protein: CASSQRTSGSSDTQYF

clone size: -
J gene: TRBJ2-1
V gene: TRBV6-5
D gene: TRBD2
CDR3 DNA: TGTGCCACCCACGGGGGGTTATACAATGAGCAGTTCTTC
CDR3 protein: CATHGGLYNEQFF

clone size: -
J gene: TRBJ2-7
V gene: TRBV27
D gene: -
CDR3 DNA: TGTGCCAGCAGTTTGGTATCAGGGTACGAGCAGTACTTC
CDR3 protein: CASSLVSGYEQYF

clone size: -
J gene: TRBJ2-1
V gene: TRBV4-1
D gene: TRBD1
CDR3 DNA: TGCGCCAGCAGCCAACCCCTCAAGACAGGGGAAAATGAGCAGTTCTTC
CDR3 protein: CASSQPLKTGENEQFF

clone size: -
J gene: TRBJ2-7
V gene: TRBV2
D gene: -
CDR3 DNA: TGTGCCAGCAGTGACCCCAGCGGGTCCAAGTTCTACGAGCAGTACTTC
CDR3 protein: CASSDPSGSKFYEQYF

clone size: -
J gene: TRBJ2-2
V gene: TRBV27
D gene: -
CDR3 DNA: TGTGCCAGCAGTTCTTCAGTCACACCCGGGGAGCTGTTTTTT
CDR3 protein: CASSSSVTPGELFF

clone size: -
J gene: TRBJ2-1
V gene: TRBV10-3
D gene: TRBD1
CDR3 DNA: TGTGCCATCAGGGGCACAGGGGATCTCTACAATGAGCAGTTCTTC
CDR3 protein: CAIRGTGDLYNEQFF

clone size: once
J gene: TRBJ2-7
V gene: TRBV7-8
D gene: TRBD1
CDR3 DNA: TGTGCCAGCAGCTTAGCTCGCGACAGGGAAAATTACTTC
CDR3 protein: CASSLARDRENYF

clone size: -
J gene: TRBJ2-7
V gene: TRBV2
D gene: -
CDR3 DNA: TGTGCCAGCAGACTGTCCGGAAGGTCCTACGAGCAGTACTTC
CDR3 protein: CASRLSGRSYEQYF

clone size: -
J gene: TRBJ2-3
V gene: TRBV10-3
D gene: TRBD2
CDR3 DNA: TGTGCCATCAGTGACCCTAGCGGGGGGGCCAGGGCAGATACGCAGTATTTT
CDR3 protein: CAISDPSGGARADTQYF

clone size: -
J gene: TRBJ1-2
V gene: TRBV29-1
D gene: TRBD1
CDR3 DNA: TGCAGCGTTGGATTAGAACAGGGGGGAGCTAACTATGGCTACACCTTC
CDR3 protein: CSVGLEQGGANYGYTF

clone size: -
J gene: TRBJ2-7
V gene: TRBV4-3
D gene: TRBD2
CDR3 DNA: TGCGCCAGCAGCCAAGACGCCCCTGGACTAGCGAGATACGAGCAGTACTTC
CDR3 protein: CASSQDAPGLARYEQYF

clone size: -
J gene: TRBJ1-3
V gene: TRBV7-2
D gene: -
CDR3 DNA: TGTGCCAGCAGCTTAGAGGCGGGCTCTGGAAACACCATATATTTT
CDR3 protein: CASSLEAGSGNTIYF

clone size: once
J gene: TRBJ1-2
V gene: TRBV4-2
D gene: TRBD1
CDR3 DNA: TGTGCCAGCAGCCCACGACAGGGGAGCGACTATGGCTACACCTTC
CDR3 protein: CASSPRQGSDYGYTF

clone size: -
J gene: TRBJ2-4
V gene: TRBV19
D gene: TRBD2
CDR3 DNA: TGTGCCAGTAGTATAGAACGGGGGGTAGCCAAAAACATTCAGTACTTC
CDR3 protein: CASSIERGVAKNIQYF

clone size: -
J gene: TRBJ2-5
V gene: TRBV5-1
D gene: TRBD2
CDR3 DNA: TGCGCCAGCAGGGGACTAGCGGGAGAGGAGACCCAGTACTTC
CDR3 protein: CASRGLAGEETQYF

clone size: -
J gene: TRBJ1-5
V gene: TRBV18
D gene: TRBD1
CDR3 DNA: TGTGCCAGCTCACTGCAGGGGGCAAGCAATCAGCCCCAGCATTTT
CDR3 protein: CASSLQGASNQPQHF

clone size: -
J gene: TRBJ2-5
V gene: TRBV5-6
D gene: -
CDR3 DNA: TGTGCCAGCAGCTGGTGGGGGGCGAAGGAGACCCAGTACTTC
CDR3 protein: CASSWWGAKETQYF

clone size: -
J gene: TRBJ2-1
V gene: TRBV7-2
D gene: TRBD2
CDR3 DNA: TGTGCCAACCAGGGGCTAGCGGGGGCCTACAATGAGCAGTTCTTC
CDR3 protein: CANQGLAGAYNEQFF

clone size: -
J gene: TRBJ2-7
V gene: TRBV5-6
D gene: -
CDR3 DNA: TGTGCCAGCAGCTTGGCAAGGGTAGCAGCCTACGAGCAGTACTTC
CDR3 protein: CASSLARVAAYEQYF

clone size: -
J gene: TRBJ1-2
V gene: TRBV27
D gene: -
CDR3 DNA: TGTGCCAGCAGTTTACGGCAGGCGGACTATGGCTACACCTTC
CDR3 protein: CASSLRQADYGYTF

clone size: -
J gene: TRBJ2-3
V gene: TRBV6-6
D gene: -
CDR3 DNA: TGTGCCAGCAGTTACCTCGTAGATACGCAGTATTTT
CDR3 protein: CASSYLVDTQYF

clone size: -
J gene: TRBJ2-1
V gene: TRBV5-6
D gene: -
CDR3 DNA: TGTGCCAGCAGCTTGGTGGCAGGGGCCGGTTATGAGCAGTTCTTC
CDR3 protein: CASSLVAGAGYEQFF

clone size: -
J gene: TRBJ1-3
V gene: TRBV10-3
D gene: -
CDR3 DNA: TGTGCCATCAGGTGGGGGGAGGCTGGAAACACCATATATTTT
CDR3 protein: CAIRWGEAGNTIYF